This T cell receptor (beta chain) was captured in a study of T cells in Graves' hyperthyroidism and ophthalmopathy. Overall study findings and caveats: Ophthalmopathy and stable hyperthyroidism were told apart by a 13 V-J model.

Amplification yielded TCR beta CDR3 regions, with RNA transcripts as the source. HTBI primers were the set used in a first-round RT-PCR of the TCR CDR3. One entry per CDR3 protein results from TCRdb running MiXCR on the multiplex PCR reads. Found here are 400,000 to 450,000 distinct CDR3 sequences, approximately 14% of them singletons; the top ten hold less than 15%. Trimming took 1 base from V and 7 from J; bases not matched to a gene: 4. The CDR3 is made up of 14 amino acids. Per germline, CDR1 MNHEY and CDR2 SVGEGT. This clonotype was observed at least ten times. As yet, its antigen is unknown. Sequenced material: blood. The rearrangement uses TRBV6-2 or TRBV6-3 and TRBJ1-3; TRBD1 agrees at 7 bases. This clonotype was obtained from a man younger than 35 with Graves' ophthalmopathy. The CDR3 DNA follows: TGTGCCAGCAGTTACTATCGGGACAGCAACACCATATATTTT. It translates to CASSYYRDSNTIYF.